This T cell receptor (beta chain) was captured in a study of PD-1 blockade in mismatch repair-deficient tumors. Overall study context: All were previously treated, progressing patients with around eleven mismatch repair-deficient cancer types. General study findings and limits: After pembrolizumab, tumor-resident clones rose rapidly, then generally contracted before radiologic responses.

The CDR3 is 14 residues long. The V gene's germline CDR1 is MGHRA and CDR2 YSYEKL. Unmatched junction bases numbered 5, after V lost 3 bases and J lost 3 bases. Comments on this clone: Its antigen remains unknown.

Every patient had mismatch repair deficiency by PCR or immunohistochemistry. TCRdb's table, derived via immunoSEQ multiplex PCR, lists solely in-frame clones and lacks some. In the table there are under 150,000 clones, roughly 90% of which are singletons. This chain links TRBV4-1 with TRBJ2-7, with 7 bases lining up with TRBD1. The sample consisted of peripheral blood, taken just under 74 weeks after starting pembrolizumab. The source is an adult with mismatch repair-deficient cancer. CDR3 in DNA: TGCGCCAGCAGCCACCGACAGGGTCTCTACGAGCAGTACTTC. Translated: CASSHRQGLYEQYF.